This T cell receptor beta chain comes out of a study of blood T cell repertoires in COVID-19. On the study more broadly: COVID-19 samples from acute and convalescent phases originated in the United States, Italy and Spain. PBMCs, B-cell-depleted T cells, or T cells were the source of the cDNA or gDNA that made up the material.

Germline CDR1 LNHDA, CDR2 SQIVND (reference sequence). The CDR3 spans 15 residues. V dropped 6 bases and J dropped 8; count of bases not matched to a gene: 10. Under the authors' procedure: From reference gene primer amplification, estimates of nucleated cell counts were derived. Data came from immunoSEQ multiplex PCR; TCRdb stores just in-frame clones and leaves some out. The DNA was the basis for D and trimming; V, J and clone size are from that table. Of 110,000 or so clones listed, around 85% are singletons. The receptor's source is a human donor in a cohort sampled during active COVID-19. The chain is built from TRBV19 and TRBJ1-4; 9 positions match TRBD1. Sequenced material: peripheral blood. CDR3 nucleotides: TGTGCCAGTAGCAACGGACAGGGGAGATTCGAAAAACTGTTTTTT. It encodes CASSNGQGRFEKLFF.